This T cell receptor beta chain derives from a study of cytomegalovirus exposure and HLA in healthy donors. Study in general: Membership in the Caucasian-associated ancestry cluster was found for 81% of 350 to 450 genotyped donors. Findings and limits, study-wide: Earlier results showed most TCR beta V segments being productive about 87% or about 30% of the time. With later analysis, a missense DCLRE1C variant became linked to TCR beta V- and J-gene trimming.

Losses at the gene ends were 5 bases for V and 2 bases for J; bases not matched to a gene: 8. The CDR3 is made up of 15 amino acids. The germline V gene encodes CDR1 SEHNR and CDR2 FQNEAQ (reference sequence). As concerns this clone: Its target is not known.

60 Vbeta and 13 Jbeta primers were used in PCR. Repertoires were generated with immunoSEQ multiplex PCR, while TCRdb's copy carries only in-frame clones and drops some. The repertoire includes approximately 100,000 clones, 75% to 85% of them detected once, and 3.5% to 4% sits in the top ten. This chain links TRBV7-9 with TRBJ2-7; 8 bases line up with TRBD1. The sequence derives from a woman aged 50 to 60 in good health and CMV-seropositive. Sequencing was done on a sample of PBMCs. DNA of the CDR3: TGTGCCAGCAGCCATTCAACAGGGGGTCCCTACGAGCAGTACTTC. It translates to CASSHSTGGPYEQYF.